The 27 T cell receptor beta chains given below trace back to one sample, sequenced in a study of patients and donors after allogeneic stem cell transplantation. TCRdb reprocessed the RT-PCR reads with MiXCR, giving one entry per CDR3 protein. The data hold approximately 160,000 distinct CDR3 sequences, with more than 20% observed a single time. Sequenced input: blood, either unsorted or a sorted T cell fraction (not recorded which). The source of these receptors is a human donor who was either an allogeneic HSCT recipient or a stem cell or donor lymphocyte infusion donor (not recorded which). It is not recorded whose cells these are; they may come from a transplant donor.

This clonotype was recorded a few times. V is TRBV29-1 and J is TRBJ1-1; 9 bases are shared with TRBD1. The CDR3 loop spans 11 amino acids. V lost 7 bases, J lost 7 bases, and 4 bases stayed unmatched. Germline V gene lookup returns CDR1 SQVTM and CDR2 ANQGSEA. The CDR3 loop is CSAGDRDEAFF. The CDR3 region has the DNA TGCAGCGCCGGGGACAGGGATGAAGCTTTCTTT.

The rearrangement uses TRBV12-3 or TRBV12-4 and TRBJ1-2, with D possibly being TRBD1 (5 bases). Trimming removed 6 bases from V and 7 bases from J, with 21 bases in between. The length of the CDR3 is 15 residues. The CDR3 DNA reads TGTGCCAGCAGCAGACTGAGGGGCCCGTGGGGTGGCTACACCTTC. Translating it yields CASSRLRGPWGGYTF.

The J gene is TRBJ1-3, the V gene TRBV20-1; possibly TRBD1 for D (5 bases). The CDR3 runs 17 residues. The V gene lost 1 base and the J gene lost 0 bases, with 16 bases spanning the gap. Germline-derived CDR1 and CDR2 are DFQATT and SNEGSKA (reference sequence). The CDR3 region is CSARGGPQGTSGNTIYF. The CDR3 DNA reads as TGCAGTGCTAGAGGGGGTCCCCAGGGAACCTCTGGAAACACCATATATTTT.

J is TRBJ2-1 and V is TRBV20-1, with D possibly matching TRBD1 (6 bases). CDR3 length: 16 residues. Germline V gene lookup returns CDR1 DFQATT and CDR2 SNEGSKA (reference sequence). The germline V and J ends were trimmed by 3 bases and 5 bases, with 20 bases remaining between them. The DNA of the CDR3 is TGCAGTGCTAGTCGATGGGGCGAGGGACACAACAATGAGCAGTTCTTC. Protein sequence: CSASRWGEGHNNEQFF.

Only one count was recorded for this clonotype. The rearrangement uses TRBV20-1 and TRBJ2-3, with D perhaps matching TRBD2 (7 bases). The CDR3 is 16 residues long. Deletions cut 0 bases from V and 1 base from J, with 14 bases between. The germline CDR1 and CDR2 sequences are DFQATT and SNEGSKA (reference sequence). The CDR3 DNA is TGCAGTGCTAGAGAATGGGCGGGGGCCCGCACAGATACGCAGTATTTT. Translation: CSAREWAGARTDTQYF.

The sample holds a few counts of this clonotype. The rearrangement joins TRBV12-3 or TRBV12-4 to TRBJ2-6; no definite D call. The CDR3 contains 14 residues. V gave up 8 bases and J gave up 3 bases, with 11 bases separating them. The CDR3 is CASFPSYGANVLTF. As DNA, the CDR3 is TGTGCCAGCTTCCCGTCTTATGGGGCCAACGTCCTGACTTTC.

This clonotype was seen more than once but under ten times. DNA of the CDR3: TGTGCCAGCAGTGTCGACAGGGGGGCTGGCTACACCTTC. Protein: CASSVDRGAGYTF. The rearrangement links TRBV12-3 or TRBV12-4 to TRBJ1-2, with TRBD1 matching over 9 bases. This CDR3 is built from 13 residues. J lost 7 bases, V lost 5 bases, and 5 bases had no gene match.

V is TRBV21-1 and J is TRBJ2-5; the table's D call of TRBD2 was not tested on the DNA. TRBV21-1 is recorded as a pseudogene. This CDR3 has 15 residues. This chain's CDR3 is CASSNCLAEQETQYF. CDR3 coding DNA: TGTGCCAGCAGCAATTGTCTAGCGGAACAAGAGACCCAGTACTTC.

The rearrangement links TRBV4-3 to TRBJ2-2; TRBD1 or TRBD2 may be the D gene (6 bases each). The CDR3 totals 15 residues. Germline-derived CDR1 and CDR2 are LGHNA and YSLEER. The germline V and J ends were trimmed by 4 bases and 7 bases, with 16 bases remaining between them. The chain's CDR3 is CASSRNREAVGELFF. CDR3 sequence (DNA): TGCGCCAGCAGCCGAAACAGGGAGGCGGTCGGGGAGCTGTTTTTT.

The chain joins TRBV6-5 to TRBJ1-1; TRBD1 agrees at 7 bases. V gave up 7 bases and J gave up 5 bases; unmatched junction bases: 10. The germline V gene encodes CDR1 MNHEY and CDR2 SVGAGI. This CDR3 has 14 amino acids. CDR3 coding DNA: TGTGCCAGCAATTCCAGGGGGATTCGAACTGAAGCTTTCTTT. Its translation is CASNSRGIRTEAFF.

The V call is TRBV5-6, the J call TRBJ1-1; D is undetermined. The CDR3 consists of 13 residues. Germline assignment: CDR1 SGHDT and CDR2 YYEEEE. V lost 0 bases, J lost 4 bases, and 7 bases lay in between. The CDR3 DNA reads TGTGCCAGCAGCTTGGGGGATGGCACTGAAGCTTTCTTT. Protein product: CASSLGDGTEAFF.

This clonotype appeared a few times. The CDR3 sequence: CASSTSTGAGGYTF. CDR3 nucleotide sequence: TGTGCCAGCAGCACATCGACAGGGGCTGGTGGCTACACCTTC. The chain joins TRBV7-2 to TRBJ1-2, with 8 bases matching TRBD1. Germline V gene lookup returns CDR1 SGHTA and CDR2 FQGNSA. This CDR3 is built from 14 residues. Losses at the gene ends were 5 bases for V and 7 bases for J; bases not matched to a gene: 9.

The chain combines TRBV7-9 with TRBJ1-1; 7 bases align to TRBD1. The CDR3 runs to 15 residues. Trimming removed 1 base from V and 3 bases from J; junction bases left unmatched: 5. Germline values: CDR1 SEHNR, CDR2 FQNEAQ (reference sequence). The CDR3 loop is CASSLGAGGHTEAFF. The CDR3 DNA sequence: TGTGCCAGCAGCTTAGGGGCAGGGGGGCACACTGAAGCTTTCTTT.

This chain links TRBV12-3 or TRBV12-4 with TRBJ1-4; D possibly corresponds to TRBD1 (5 bases). The CDR3 runs to 13 residues. The ends were cut back, 7 bases at V and 10 bases at J, with 16 bases in the middle. DNA for the CDR3: TGTGCCAGCACCCCGGGGGGATTCGGAAAACTGTTTTTT. Encoded protein: CASTPGGFGKLFF.

V and J are TRBV4-1 and TRBJ2-7; D may be TRBD2 (5 bases). The CDR3 spans 13 residues. From germline, CDR1 is MGHRA and CDR2 YSYEKL. V lost 4 bases to trimming and J lost 5 bases, with 12 bases between them. CDR3 DNA sequence: TGCGCCAGCAGCCGTCCCGACGGGGACGAGCAGTACTTC. This encodes CASSRPDGDEQYF.

The rearrangement uses TRBV5-1 and TRBJ1-2, with no clear D. CDR1 SGHRS and CDR2 YFSETQ come from the germline V gene. The V end was cut by 0 bases, the J end by 6 bases, with 21 bases between. The CDR3 spans 17 residues. The CDR3 nucleotides read TGCGCCAGCAGCTTGGCCGTCGCGGCACCGAGTGGGGATGGCTACACCTTC. This encodes CASSLAVAAPSGDGYTF. Together with reference TRBV5-1 and TRBJ1-2, the CDR3 gives the full variable domain: KAGVTQTPRYLIKTRGQQVTLSCSPISGHRSVSWYQQTPGQGLQFLFEYFSETQRNKGNFPGRFSGRQFSNSRSEMNVSTLELGDSALYLCASSLAVAAPSGDGYTFGSGTRLTVV.

The sample holds many counts of this clonotype. The junction and the germline gene differ at one end; a read error may be behind it. V and J are TRBV24-1 and TRBJ2-3, with TRBD1 identical over 7 bases. The CDR3 runs to 15 residues. Per germline, CDR1 KGHDR and CDR2 SFDVKD. The CDR3 reads CATSDTRGSTDTQYF. The DNA for the CDR3 is TGTGCCACCAGTGATACCAGGGGGAGCACGGATACGCAGTATTTT.

This clonotype was picked up a small number of times. The CDR3, as DNA: TGTGCCAGCAGCGTAAATCGACTAGCGGGGGCCGGCAATGAGCAGTTCTTC. The encoded protein is CASSVNRLAGAGNEQFF. The J gene is TRBJ2-1, the V gene TRBV9; TRBD2 matches at 12 bases. This CDR3 is built from 17 residues. The V segment lost 1 base and the J segment 6 bases; nucleotides outside the gene matches: 8. Germline values: CDR1 SGDLS, CDR2 YYNGEE.

The rearrangement uses TRBV24-1 and TRBJ1-5; D possibly corresponds to TRBD1 (5 bases). Germline assignment: CDR1 KGHDR and CDR2 SFDVKD. The CDR3 runs 16 residues. V lost 3 bases and J lost 6, with 17 bases in between. The CDR3: CATSDGDHGYSQPQHF. Here the CDR3 DNA reads TGTGCCACCAGTGATGGGGACCACGGGTACAGTCAGCCCCAGCATTTT.

There are a few counts of this clonotype. V usage is TRBV6-5 and J usage is TRBJ1-1; D remains unclear. The CDR3 loop spans 13 amino acids. CDR1 MNHEY and CDR2 SVGAGI come from the germline V gene. V was cut by 4 bases and J by 3 bases, with 9 bases left in between. CDR3 region: CASSLVKDTEAFF. The CDR3 DNA follows: TGTGCCAGCAGTTTGGTCAAAGACACTGAAGCTTTCTTT.

This clonotype came up a few times. V is TRBV9 and J is TRBJ1-4; possible D gene TRBD1, 5 bases. The CDR3 has 18 residues. Germline V lookup: CDR1 SGDLS, CDR2 YYNGEE. Trimming stripped 0 bases from V and 3 bases from J, with 18 bases between. DNA for the CDR3: TGTGCCAGCAGCGTAGGAGCCACTATTCAGGGAGCTAATGAAAAACTGTTTTTT. Protein: CASSVGATIQGANEKLFF.

The gene calls are TRBV4-3 and TRBJ1-6; D is perhaps TRBD1 (6 bases). This CDR3 has 14 amino acids. The germline V gene has CDR1 LGHNA and CDR2 YSLEER. Trimming removed 0 bases at V and 7 bases at J, with 7 bases between. CDR3 sequence reads: CASSQDQGNSPLHF. CDR3 coding DNA: TGCGCCAGCAGCCAAGATCAGGGGAATTCACCCCTCCACTTT.

The rearrangement uses TRBV29-1 and TRBJ2-2; possibly TRBD2 for D (7 bases). Germline V gene lookup returns CDR1 SQVTM and CDR2 ANQGSEA. V lost 7 bases, J lost 0 bases, and 12 bases lay in between. The CDR3 is 14 amino acids. CDR3 residues: CSAEGGANTGELFF. CDR3 sequence (DNA): TGCAGCGCAGAAGGGGGGGCGAACACCGGGGAGCTGTTTTTT.

This clonotype was counted at least ten times. This rearrangement joins TRBV3-1 to TRBJ1-5; D is ambiguous. This CDR3 spans 14 amino acids. V gave up 4 bases and J gave up 3 bases, with 10 bases separating them. The germline V gene has CDR1 LGHDT and CDR2 YNNKEL (reference sequence). The CDR3 DNA reads as TGTGCCAGCAGCCGAGACCTTTCCAATCAGCCCCAGCATTTT. This translates into CASSRDLSNQPQHF.

The chain links TRBV20-1 to TRBJ2-1; tentative D call: TRBD2 (6 bases). Germline-derived CDR1 and CDR2 are DFQATT and SNEGSKA (reference sequence). The germline V and J ends were trimmed by 5 bases and 7 bases, with 18 bases remaining between them. This CDR3 region has 14 residues. CDR3 residues: CSAGSWGVKNEQFF. As DNA, the CDR3 is TGCAGTGCTGGGTCCTGGGGGGTAAAGAATGAGCAGTTCTTC.

This clonotype showed up many times. V is TRBV9 and J is TRBJ1-1; 11 bases map to TRBD1. Germline V gene data show CDR1 as SGDLS and CDR2 as YYNGEE. The CDR3 covers 15 residues. J lost 8 bases, V lost 0 bases, and 6 bases had no gene match. The CDR3 nucleotides read TGTGCCAGCAGCGTAGACCTGGACAGGGGGCGAGAAGCTTTCTTT. Its translation: CASSVDLDRGREAFF. Full variable domain (missing parts from reference TRBV9 and TRBJ1-1): DSGVTQTPKHLITATGQRVTLRCSPRSGDLSVYWYQQSLDQGLQFLIQYYNGEERAKGNILERFSAQQFPDLHSELNLSSLELGDSALYFCASSVDLDRGREAFFGQGTRLTVV.

J is TRBJ2-7 and V is TRBV9, with D maybe TRBD1 (5 bases). The CDR3 consists of 15 residues. V was cut by 0 bases and J by 6 bases, with 16 bases left in between. In germline, CDR1 is SGDLS, CDR2 YYNGEE. The CDR3 sequence is CASSVEVAGIGEQYF. CDR3 DNA sequence: TGTGCCAGCAGCGTAGAAGTGGCAGGGATTGGCGAGCAGTACTTC.